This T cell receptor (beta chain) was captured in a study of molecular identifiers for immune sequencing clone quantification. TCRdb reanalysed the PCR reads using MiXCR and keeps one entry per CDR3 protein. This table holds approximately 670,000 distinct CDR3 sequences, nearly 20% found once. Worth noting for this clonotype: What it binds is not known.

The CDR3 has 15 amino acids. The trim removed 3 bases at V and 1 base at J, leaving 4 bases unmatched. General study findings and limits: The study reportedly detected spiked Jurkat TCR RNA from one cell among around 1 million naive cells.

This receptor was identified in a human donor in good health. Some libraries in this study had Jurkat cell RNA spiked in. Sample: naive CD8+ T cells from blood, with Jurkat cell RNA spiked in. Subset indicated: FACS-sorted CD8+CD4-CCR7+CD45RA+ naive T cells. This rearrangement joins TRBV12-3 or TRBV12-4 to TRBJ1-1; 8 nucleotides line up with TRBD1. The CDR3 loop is CASSLVGTGNTEAFF. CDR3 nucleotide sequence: TGTGCCAGCAGTTTGGTCGGGACAGGGAACACTGAAGCTTTCTTT.